The source of this T cell receptor (beta chain) is a study of glioma-infiltrating T cells after dendritic cell vaccination. Across the study: Monocyte-derived dendritic cells, cultured 7 to 8 days with IL-4 and GM-CSF, were pulsed with autologous tumor lysate.

Findings and caveats of the study: Higher pretreatment TIL content predicted longer progression-free time and survival. No direct clonality-survival link was found; a diverse polyclonal response may matter.

Regarding this clone: Its antigen is still unknown.

Amplification used 60 V beta primers and 13 J beta primers. The data were produced by immunoSEQ multiplex PCR, yet TCRdb's version contains in-frame clones alone and is incomplete. The sample has about 92,000 clones; approximately 84% are singletons. The germline V gene encodes CDR1 MGHDK and CDR2 SYGVNS. Trimming shortened V by 2 bases and J by 4 bases, and 8 bases separated the two germline ends. There are 13 residues in the CDR3. This chain joins TRBV25-1 and TRBJ1-2; perhaps TRBD1 as D (5 bases). The receptor was isolated from a human donor with glioblastoma. The material was blood, obtained before dendritic cell vaccination. CDR3 in DNA: TGTGCCAGCAGTGAAGGGGGGTCCTATGGCTACACCTTC. This gives the protein CASSEGGSYGYTF.